This entry lists 18 T cell receptor beta chains sequenced from one sample in a study of T cells expressing NK-cell markers. Reprocessing the 5' RACE reads, TCRdb reports a single entry for every CDR3 protein and omits DNA. The ten top clones account for around a tenth, within a sample of 300,000 to 500,000 distinct CDR3 sequences. The sample taken for sequencing was blood T cells: a sorted CD56 or NKG2C T cell subset, CD4+ or CD8+ T cells, or bulk PBMC T cells (not recorded which). The origin of the receptors is a woman between 50 and 59 years old in good health.

This chain joins TRBV11-2 and TRBJ1-6; TCRdb's assignment of TRBD1 cannot be checked, as there is no DNA. Germline loops: CDR1 SGHAT, CDR2 FQNNGV. The CDR3 has 14 residues. CDR3: CASSLSRGDSPLHF. The complete variable domain, with remaining parts taken from reference TRBV11-2 and TRBJ1-6, reads EAGVAQSPRYKIIEKRQSVAFWCNPISGHATLYWYQQILGQGPKLLIQFQNNGVVDDSQLPKDRFSAERLKGVDSTLKIQPAKLEDSAVYLCASSLSRGDSPLHFGNGTRLTVT.

V usage is TRBV18 and J usage is TRBJ1-4; TCRdb names TRBD1, which stays unverified in the absence of DNA. The germline gives CDR1 KGHSH, CDR2 LQKENI. The length of the CDR3 is 15 residues. CDR3: CASSPLQGPNEKLFF.

The CDR3 reads CASSLESGGKYNEQFF. The chain is built from TRBV5-1 and TRBJ2-1; the D call from TCRdb, TRBD2, cannot be confirmed without DNA. The CDR3 runs 16 residues. Germline V gives CDR1 SGHRS, CDR2 YFSETQ.

The genes are TRBV5-1 and TRBJ1-1; the D call of TRBD1 rests on TCRdb alone, since no DNA is present to check it. CDR3 length: 15 residues. The germline gives CDR1 SGHRS, CDR2 YFSETQ. This CDR3 reads CASSRGTARNTEAFF.

The chain is built from TRBV12-3 or TRBV12-4 and TRBJ2-6; TCRdb proposes TRBD1, but this gene call is untestable without DNA. The CDR3 sequence is 16 residues long. The CDR3 here is CASSSGLISGANVLTF.

Here the CDR3 reads CASSPAERQYNSPLHF. This chain links TRBV4-2 with TRBJ1-6; as DNA is missing, the TRBD1 call by TCRdb cannot be tested. This CDR3 has 16 residues. Germline V gene sequence: CDR1 LGHNA, CDR2 YNFKEQ.

J is TRBJ2-3 and V is TRBV20-1; TCRdb's D gene call, TRBD2, goes unchecked for lack of DNA. The CDR3 has 14 residues. Germline CDR1 and CDR2: DFQATT and SNEGSKA (reference sequence). The CDR3: CSAGVGRATDTQYF.

The gene calls are TRBV5-1 and TRBJ2-1. This CDR3 contains 13 residues. Germline V gene data show CDR1 as SGHRS and CDR2 as YFSETQ. This CDR3 reads CASSTIEKNEQFF.

V is TRBV7-6 and J is TRBJ2-7; the D call of TRBD2 rests on TCRdb alone, since no DNA is present to check it. The CDR3 length is 15 residues. CDR1 SGHVS and CDR2 FNYEAQ come from the germline V gene. This chain's CDR3 is CASSPGTSPSYEQYF. The whole variable domain, remainder taken from reference TRBV7-6 and TRBJ2-7, is GAGVSQSPRYKVTKRGQDVALRCDPISGHVSLYWYRQALGQGPEFLTYFNYEAQQDKSGLPNDRFSAERPEGSISTLTIQRTEQRDSAMYRCASSPGTSPSYEQYFGPGTRLTVT.

The rearrangement joins TRBV5-1 to TRBJ2-1; TCRdb names TRBD2, which stays unverified in the absence of DNA. This CDR3 has 13 residues. The germline V gene has CDR1 SGHRS and CDR2 YFSETQ. The CDR3 reads CASTLGLALEQFF. The full variable domain, completed using reference TRBV5-1 and TRBJ2-1, is KAGVTQTPRYLIKTRGQQVTLSCSPISGHRSVSWYQQTPGQGLQFLFEYFSETQRNKGNFPGRFSGRQFSNSRSEMNVSTLELGDSALYLCASTLGLALEQFFGPGTRLTVL.

The chain carries TRBV7-7 and TRBJ2-1; TCRdb's D gene call, TRBD2, goes unchecked for lack of DNA. Germline CDR1 is SSHAT and CDR2 is FNYEAQ (reference sequence). This CDR3 has 16 amino acids. The CDR3 is CASSLGAGPSYNEQFF.

The chain uses TRBV7-9 and TRBJ1-1; without DNA, the TCRdb call of TRBD1 cannot be checked. This CDR3 is built from 14 residues. Germline V gene sequence: CDR1 SEHNR, CDR2 FQNEAQ (reference sequence). Here the CDR3 reads CASSFAGRETEAFF.

The chain couples TRBV10-3 to TRBJ2-1; TCRdb picks TRBD1, but there is no DNA to check that call. Looked up from germline, CDR1 is ENHRY and CDR2 is SYGVKD. This CDR3 is 14 amino acids long. Here the CDR3 reads CAISEPGEGNEQFF.

The chain uses TRBV20-1 and TRBJ2-5; TCRdb designates TRBD1, a call that cannot be tested without DNA. Germline lookup yields CDR1 DFQATT and CDR2 SNEGSKA (reference sequence). The length of the CDR3 is 14 residues. CDR3 region: CSATGQGIEETQYF.

This chain uses TRBV7-9 with TRBJ2-7; as DNA is missing, the TRBD1 call by TCRdb cannot be tested. Germline V gene data show CDR1 as SEHNR and CDR2 as FQNEAQ (reference sequence). The CDR3 loop spans 14 amino acids. This CDR3 reads CASSFRQRIYEQYF.

This sequence joins TRBV5-5 and TRBJ2-7; the D call from TCRdb, TRBD1, cannot be confirmed without DNA. Germline loops: CDR1 SGHKS, CDR2 YYEKEE (reference sequence). This CDR3 has 16 residues. Here the CDR3 reads CASSAEQDLVVYEQYF.

J is TRBJ2-5 and V is TRBV20-1; TCRdb names TRBD1, which stays unverified in the absence of DNA. CDR1 and CDR2 from the germline V gene are DFQATT and SNEGSKA (reference sequence). The CDR3 is 16 amino acids. CDR3 amino acids: CSARDEDRKLTETQYF.

J is TRBJ2-7 and V is TRBV24-1; TCRdb indicates TRBD1, and absent DNA this call remains unverified. This CDR3 is built from 13 residues. Germline CDR1 and CDR2: KGHDR and SFDVKD. The CDR3 region is CATSDSTGAEQYF.